The present entry profiles one T cell receptor beta chain with its context. Trimming cost V 6 bases and J 6 bases; bases outside gene matches: 8. The CDR3 consists of 15 residues. Germline values: CDR1 KGHDR, CDR2 SFDVKD. The data stem from a study of blood T cell repertoires in COVID-19. Turning to the study itself: Researchers got acute and convalescent COVID-19 samples from the United States, Italy and Spain. Sources were T cells, B-cell-depleted T cells, or PBMCs; the material itself was cDNA or gDNA.

The repertoire was sequenced with immunoSEQ multiplex PCR; TCRdb's copy has only in-frame clones and lacks some. This sample yields fewer than 120,000 clones, of which less than 75% are seen a single time; about 7.1% belongs to the top ten. This chain uses TRBV24-1 with TRBJ2-2; TRBD1 matches at 8 bases. This clonotype was sampled from a woman in her sixties or seventies with acute or convalescent COVID-19. The sample consisted of peripheral blood. CDR3 sequence: CATSPGTGKPGELFF. CDR3 in DNA: TGTGCCACCAGTCCTGGGACAGGAAAACCCGGGGAGCTGTTTTTT.